The 15 T cell receptor beta chains listed next were all sequenced from one sample in a study of cytomegalovirus exposure and HLA in healthy donors. The study ran its PCR with 60 Vbeta and 13 Jbeta primers. Profiling relied on immunoSEQ multiplex PCR, and the TCRdb table lists in-frame clones only, not all of them. The data contain around 200,000 clones, approximately 82% of them seen just once; the ten biggest clones take up 1.2%. The sample taken for sequencing was PBMCs. These receptors were obtained from a girl aged 2 to 10 in good health and CMV-seropositive.

V gene TRBV12-5 combines with J gene TRBJ2-1; D might be TRBD1 (6 bases). This CDR3 comprises 16 residues. The ends were cut back, 4 bases at V and 8 bases at J, with 21 bases in the middle. Germline V gene data show CDR1 as LGHNT and CDR2 as FRNRAP. In DNA, the CDR3 is TGTGCTAGTGGTTCCCTCCAGGGGTTAATTAACTATGAGCAGTTCTTC. Translated: CASGSLQGLINYEQFF.

This sequence joins TRBV19 and TRBJ2-7; 8 bases align to TRBD1. The junction had 15 bases not matched to a gene; V was cut back by 7 bases and J by 7 bases. This CDR3 contains 15 residues. Germline values: CDR1 LNHDA, CDR2 SQIVND (reference sequence). The CDR3 reads CASTPSGTGRQEQYF. The CDR3 bases are TGTGCCAGTACTCCCTCCGGGACAGGACGTCAAGAGCAGTACTTC.

Concerning this clone itself: The same CDR3 also results from other DNA sequences found in this sample. CDR3 protein: CASSFKNEQFF. The DNA for the CDR3 is TGTGCCAGCAGCTTCAAAAATGAGCAGTTCTTC. The gene calls are TRBV11-2 and TRBJ2-1, with D hard to call. The germline CDR1 and CDR2 sequences are SGHAT and FQNNGV. The CDR3 sequence is 11 residues long. The V gene lost 3 bases and the J gene lost 7 bases, with 4 bases spanning the gap. The variable domain in full, with the rest retrieved from reference TRBV11-2 and TRBJ2-1, is EAGVAQSPRYKIIEKRQSVAFWCNPISGHATLYWYQQILGQGPKLLIQFQNNGVVDDSQLPKDRFSAERLKGVDSTLKIQPAKLEDSAVYLCASSFKNEQFFGPGTRLTVL.

V and J are TRBV5-1 and TRBJ2-2; TRBD1 aligns across 10 bases. The CDR3 sequence is 19 residues long. CDR1 is SGHRS, CDR2 YFSETQ, per germline. J was trimmed by 5 bases and V by 3 bases; bases with no gene match: 16. The CDR3 protein is CASSSSRQGATRKTGELFF. CDR3 coding DNA: TGCGCCAGCAGCTCCTCAAGACAGGGGGCGACGCGGAAGACCGGGGAGCTGTTTTTT.

Regarding this clone: A junction end diverges from the germline sequence, so it may reflect a read error. The chain links TRBV7-7 to TRBJ1-4; D gene unclear. The CDR3 runs 16 residues. Germline V gene lookup returns CDR1 SSHAT and CDR2 FNYEAQ (reference sequence). CDR3 region: CASSPTNAQDNEKLFF. The CDR3 DNA reads TGTGCTAGCAGCCCCACCAATGCTCAGGATAATGAAAAACTGTTTTTT.

The gene calls are TRBV21-1 and TRBJ2-1; TRBD2, the D gene given by the table, was not confirmed from the DNA. TRBV21-1 is a pseudogene segment. This CDR3 is 18 amino acids long. The CDR3 region is CASSKSPFSGSSYNEQFF. Here the CDR3 DNA reads TGTGCCAGCAGCAAAAGTCCTTTCAGCGGGAGCTCCTACAATGAGCAGTTCTTC.

The rearrangement joins TRBV6-5 to TRBJ1-1, with D possibly being TRBD1 (5 bases). The CDR3 contains 13 residues. The germline V gene encodes CDR1 MNHEY and CDR2 SVGAGI. Trimming took 5 bases from V and 1 from J, leaving 8 bases between them. The CDR3 loop is CASSEQANTEAFF. As DNA, the CDR3 is TGTGCCAGCAGTGAACAGGCGAACACTGAAGCTTTCTTT.

The chain joins TRBV5-1 to TRBJ2-1, with 7 bases fitting TRBD1. The germline V gene encodes CDR1 SGHRS and CDR2 YFSETQ. The CDR3 spans 15 residues. V lost 4 bases to trimming and J lost 8 bases; unmatched junction nucleotides: 12. Written as DNA, the CDR3 is TGCGCCAGCAGCCCTCGACAGGGAAGGGTCGATGAGCAGTTCTTC. This translates into CASSPRQGRVDEQFF.

The chain links TRBV19 to TRBJ2-7; D gene ambiguous. The CDR3 sequence is 13 residues long. Trimming stripped 7 bases from V and 3 bases from J, with 13 bases between. CDR1 and CDR2 from the germline V gene are LNHDA and SQIVND (reference sequence). The CDR3 coding sequence is TGTGCCAGTAAGCCCTCGGCTAGCTACGAGCAGTACTTC. It encodes CASKPSASYEQYF.

The chain combines TRBV5-1 with TRBJ2-1; 12 bases agree with TRBD2. From germline, CDR1 is SGHRS and CDR2 YFSETQ. Germline trimming cut 1 base from V and 6 bases from J; bases unmatched to any gene: 8. CDR3 length equals 17 residues. For the CDR3, the DNA is TGCGCCAGCAGCTTGAGACTAGCGGGAGAATTAAGCAATGAGCAGTTCTTC. This gives the protein CASSLRLAGELSNEQFF.

About this clone: This CDR3 fails to terminate in the conserved phenylalanine or tryptophan, so it likely reflects a read error. The V call is TRBV10-1, the J call TRBJ2-2; TRBD1 agrees at 12 bases. The CDR3 sequence is 15 residues long. Germline loops: CDR1 WNHNN, CDR2 SYGVQD (reference sequence). The V gene end was trimmed by 6 bases and the J gene end by 4 bases; junction bases not matched to a gene: 3. CDR3 in amino acids: CASRGDRGPTGELFS. The CDR3 DNA reads TGCGCCAGCAGGGGGGACAGGGGGCCCACCGGGGAGCTGTTTTCT.

V and J are TRBV6-5 and TRBJ2-2; 8 bases fit TRBD2. Germline CDR1 reads MNHEY; CDR2 reads SVGAGI. The trim removed 7 bases at V and 4 bases at J, leaving 5 bases unmatched. The CDR3 totals 14 residues. The CDR3 region has the DNA TGTGCCAGCATTGACGGGGGGGCCACCGGGGAGCTGTTTTTT. Translated, it gives CASIDGGATGELFF.

The rearrangement uses TRBV9 and TRBJ1-5, with 9 nucleotides matching TRBD1. This CDR3 region has 14 residues. Germline assignment: CDR1 SGDLS and CDR2 YYNGEE. With V trimmed by 3 bases and J by 6 bases, 4 bases remained unmatched. CDR3 in amino acids: CASSADRGGQPQHF. DNA of the CDR3: TGTGCCAGCAGCGCAGACAGGGGGGGTCAGCCCCAGCATTTT.

This clone was observed a few times. This rearrangement joins TRBV30 to TRBJ2-6; no clear D. In germline, CDR1 is GTSNPN, CDR2 SVGIG (reference sequence). The CDR3 consists of 14 residues. V lost 7 bases and J 5 bases, leaving 15 bases between the germline ends. The CDR3 loop reads CAFSFPFWANVLTF. CDR3 DNA sequence: TGTGCCTTCTCGTTCCCTTTCTGGGCCAACGTCCTGACTTTC. Drawing the rest from reference TRBV30 and TRBJ2-6, the complete variable domain is SQTIHQWPATLVQPVGSPLSLECTVEGTSNPNLYWYRQAAGRGLQLLFYSVGIGQISSEVPQNLSASRPQDRQFILSSKKLLLSDSGFYLCAFSFPFWANVLTFGAGSRLTVL.

This chain joins TRBV2 and TRBJ2-3; 9 nucleotides match TRBD2. With 4 bases clipped from V and 2 bases from J, the junction kept 13 bases outside the gene matches. CDR3 length: 18 residues. Germline-derived CDR1 and CDR2 are SNHLY and FYNNEI. CDR3 sequence reads: CASSVPSGTTYTTDTQYF. As DNA, the CDR3 is TGTGCCAGCAGTGTGCCTAGCGGGACTACCTACACCACAGATACGCAGTATTTT.